This is a list of T cell receptor beta chains from one sample in a study of blood T cell repertoires in COVID-19. Sequencing used immunoSEQ multiplex PCR; TCRdb keeps in-frame clones, though not all of them. The sample contains some 250,000 clones, about 86% of which appear only once. The sample taken for sequencing was peripheral blood. The receptors come from a man younger than 40 with active or convalescent COVID-19. CDR3s leave out the opening cysteine and the closing phenylalanine or tryptophan. Not every row has a clone size; where given, it reads once, few, many or a size class.

>TRBJ2-2|.|TRBV2
ASTRENTGELF
>TRBJ1-1|.|TRBV10-2
ASSEAENTEAF
>TRBJ1-2|.|TRBV2
ASRSDRGPVYT
>TRBJ2-1|.|TRBV11-2
ASSSTWTDQFYNEQF
>TRBJ1-6|once|TRBV4-3
ASSSLASSYNSPLH
>TRBJ2-7|few|TRBV9
ARGPLYPYEQY
>TRBJ1-2|.|TRBV9
ASSVSSSGTGIFYT
>TRBJ1-1|.|TRBV6-6
ASSYRSGINTEAF
>TRBJ2-1|.|TRBV12-2
ASRVSGQGASSYNEQF
>TRBJ2-1|.|TRBV7-3
ASSSRGSSSYNEQF
>TRBJ1-1|.|TRBV30
ACHPTGRDTEAF
>TRBJ1-2|.|TRBV12-3/TRBV12-4
ASSPSGGNGYT
>TRBJ2-7|once|TRBV4-1
ASSQEKRGGFHEQY
>TRBJ2-7|.|TRBV7-8
ASSRGGQFYEQY
>TRBJ2-3|once|TRBV7-3
ASSLDFTDTQY
>TRBJ2-2|.|TRBV30
AWSVGTGGGGELF
>TRBJ1-2|.|TRBV19
ASSINPGPSYGYT
>TRBJ2-2|.|TRBV7-3
ASSSSPAGENTGELF
>TRBJ2-7|.|TRBV7-3
ASSFGAGGLYEQY
>TRBJ1-2|once|TRBV7-3
ASSLTGGNGYT
>TRBJ1-6|.|TRBV23-1
ASSHGQGNNSPLH
>TRBJ2-6|.|TRBV6-5
ASSYSYGGANVLT
>TRBJ2-1|.|TRBV9
ASSVGAGGYNEQF
>TRBJ2-5|few|TRBV11-2
ASSLDRGTGWETQY
>TRBJ2-1|.|TRBV27
ASKSGGAVTEQF
>TRBJ1-5|.|TRBV5-1
ASSVSGGNQPQH
>TRBJ2-3|.|TRBV3-1/TRBV3-2
ASSQRDGKQPADTQY
>TRBJ1-3|.|TRBV19
ASSIKRGSGNTIY
>TRBJ2-3|.|TRBV9
ASSVSSGGARDTQY
>TRBJ2-3|once|TRBV19
ASSPEERGDLGTDTQY
>TRBJ2-7|.|TRBV5-1
ASSPTETYEQY
>TRBJ2-4|.|TRBV29-1
SAADRGGDIQY
>TRBJ1-1|few|TRBV3-1/TRBV3-2
ASRGMRQGEAF
>TRBJ1-2|.|TRBV21-1
ASSKDGKRGQGAWGYT
>TRBJ2-2|.|TRBV6-9
ASSYSPRENTGELF
>TRBJ1-4|once|TRBV4-1
ASSQDLGRVGINEKLF
>TRBJ1-1|.|TRBV15
ATSREPGSSTEAF
>TRBJ2-2|few|TRBV6-6
ASTVWTTTTGELF
>TRBJ2-1|.|TRBV14
ASSQGGYEQF
>TRBJ1-1|.|TRBV30
AWRRGQITEAF
>TRBJ1-5|.|TRBV7-2
ASSQDGEQDQPQH
>TRBJ2-1|.|TRBV19
ASSIYGSGGAYKEQF
>TRBJ1-1|.|TRBV9
ASSGAIQGARGTEAF
>TRBJ2-7|.|TRBV7-8
ASSWDGTSGIYEQY